These T cell receptor beta chains were read from a single sample in a study of blood T cells in healthy people across ages. From the 5' RACE reads, TCRdb called clonotypes with MiXCR, one entry per CDR3 protein. Of more than 700,000 distinct CDR3 sequences listed, roughly 53% were seen once; the top ten hold under 50%. Material: blood. The receptors were gathered from a man older than 75 in good health. The conserved cysteine and the conserved F or W are not part of the CDR3 here. The order of the fields is V gene, CDR3 protein.

TRBV20-1 SASGSTDTQY
TRBV5-1 ASSGTGTENIQY
TRBV18 ASSPPSVNTEAF
TRBV9 ASSPAGARTDTQY
TRBV6-6 ASSYPANTDTQY
TRBV21-1 ASSKEGTSGPNEQF
TRBV20-1 SARVWADDEQY
TRBV20-1 SARGSGRAGFLETQY
TRBV15 ATSRGSGTYEQY
TRBV6-6 ASSYSVGEQF
TRBV27 ASSIGWASGSLADTQY
TRBV7-3 ASSSGGRGSFDTQY
TRBV28 ASRSTSRDRPQETQY
TRBV2 AKRGRDTEAF